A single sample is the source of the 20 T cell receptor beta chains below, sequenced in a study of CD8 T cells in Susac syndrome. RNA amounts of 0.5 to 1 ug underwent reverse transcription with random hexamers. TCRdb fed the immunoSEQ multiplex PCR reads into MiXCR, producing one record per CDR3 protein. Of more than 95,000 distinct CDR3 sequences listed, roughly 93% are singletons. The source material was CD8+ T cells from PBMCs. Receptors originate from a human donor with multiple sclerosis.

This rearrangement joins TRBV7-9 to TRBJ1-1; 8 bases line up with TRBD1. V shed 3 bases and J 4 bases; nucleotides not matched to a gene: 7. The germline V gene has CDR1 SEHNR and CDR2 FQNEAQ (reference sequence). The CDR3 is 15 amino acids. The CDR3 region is CASSFHGQGGTEAFF. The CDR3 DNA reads TGTGCCAGCAGCTTCCATGGACAGGGTGGCACTGAAGCTTTCTTT.

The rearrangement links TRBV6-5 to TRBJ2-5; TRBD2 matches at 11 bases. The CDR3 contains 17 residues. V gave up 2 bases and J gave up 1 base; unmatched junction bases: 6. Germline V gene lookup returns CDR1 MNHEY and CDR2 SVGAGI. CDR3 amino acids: CASSYVLAGGSQETQYF. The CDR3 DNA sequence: TGTGCCAGCAGTTACGTTCTAGCGGGAGGTTCCCAAGAGACCCAGTACTTC.

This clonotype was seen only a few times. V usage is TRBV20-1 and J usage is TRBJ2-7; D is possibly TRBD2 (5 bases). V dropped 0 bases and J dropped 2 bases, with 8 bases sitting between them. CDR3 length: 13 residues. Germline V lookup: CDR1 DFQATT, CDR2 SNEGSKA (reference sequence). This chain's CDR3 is CSAREDSTYEQYV. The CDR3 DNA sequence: TGCAGTGCTAGAGAGGACTCCACCTACGAGCAGTACGTC.

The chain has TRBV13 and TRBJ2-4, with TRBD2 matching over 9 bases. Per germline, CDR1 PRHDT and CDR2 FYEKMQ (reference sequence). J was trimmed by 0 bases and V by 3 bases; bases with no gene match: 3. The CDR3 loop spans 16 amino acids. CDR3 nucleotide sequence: TGTGCCAGCAGCTTTAGCGGGGGTCTAGCCAAAAACATTCAGTACTTC. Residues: CASSFSGGLAKNIQYF.

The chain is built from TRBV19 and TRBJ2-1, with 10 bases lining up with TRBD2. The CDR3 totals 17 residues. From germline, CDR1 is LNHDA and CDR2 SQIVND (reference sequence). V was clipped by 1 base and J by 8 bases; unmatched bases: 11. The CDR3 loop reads CASSIGGLAGVGDEQFF. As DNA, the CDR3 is TGTGCCAGTAGTATAGGCGGGCTAGCGGGGGTAGGGGATGAGCAGTTCTTC.

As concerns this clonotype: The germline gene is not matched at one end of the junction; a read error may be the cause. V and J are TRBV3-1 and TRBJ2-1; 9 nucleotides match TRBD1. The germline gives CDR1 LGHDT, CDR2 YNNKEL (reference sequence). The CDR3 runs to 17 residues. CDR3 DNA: TGTGCCAGCAACCAAAACGACAGGGGGAGCTCCTACAATGAGCAGTTCTTC. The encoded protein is CASNQNDRGSSYNEQFF.

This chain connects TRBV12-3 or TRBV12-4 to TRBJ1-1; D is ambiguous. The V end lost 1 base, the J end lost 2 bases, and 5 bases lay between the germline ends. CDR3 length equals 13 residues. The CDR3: CASSLDANTEAFF. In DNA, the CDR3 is TGTGCCAGCAGTTTAGACGCAAACACTGAAGCTTTCTTT.

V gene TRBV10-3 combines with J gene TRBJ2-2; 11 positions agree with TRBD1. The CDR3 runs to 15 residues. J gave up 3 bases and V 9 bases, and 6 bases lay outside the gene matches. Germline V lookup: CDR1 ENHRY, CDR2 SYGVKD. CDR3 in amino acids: CAIPRDRGDTGELFF. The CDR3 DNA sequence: TGTGCCATACCGCGGGACAGGGGGGACACCGGGGAGCTGTTTTTT.

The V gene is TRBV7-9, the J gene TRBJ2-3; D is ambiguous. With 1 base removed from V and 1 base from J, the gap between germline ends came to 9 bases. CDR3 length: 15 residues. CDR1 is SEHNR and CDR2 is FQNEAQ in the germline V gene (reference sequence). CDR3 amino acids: CASSLDDQGTDTQYF. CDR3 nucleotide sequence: TGTGCCAGCAGCTTAGACGACCAGGGCACAGATACGCAGTATTTT.

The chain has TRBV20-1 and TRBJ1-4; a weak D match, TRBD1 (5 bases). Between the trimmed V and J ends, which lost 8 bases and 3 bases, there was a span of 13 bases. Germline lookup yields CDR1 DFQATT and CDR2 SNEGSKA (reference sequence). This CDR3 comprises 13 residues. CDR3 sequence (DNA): TGCAGTCCCCGGGACGGGCCTAATGAAAAACTGTTTTTT. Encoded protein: CSPRDGPNEKLFF.

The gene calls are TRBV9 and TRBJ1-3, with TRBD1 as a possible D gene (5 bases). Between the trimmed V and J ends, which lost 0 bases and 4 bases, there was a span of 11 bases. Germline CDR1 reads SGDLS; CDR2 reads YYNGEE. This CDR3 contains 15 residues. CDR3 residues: CASSVGGSEGNTIYF. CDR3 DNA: TGTGCCAGCAGCGTAGGGGGGTCGGAAGGAAACACCATATATTTT.

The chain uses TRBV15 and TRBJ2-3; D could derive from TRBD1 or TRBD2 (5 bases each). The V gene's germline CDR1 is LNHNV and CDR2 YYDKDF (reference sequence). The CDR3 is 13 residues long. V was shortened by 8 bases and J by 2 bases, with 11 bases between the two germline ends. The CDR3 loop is CATSGGITDTQYF. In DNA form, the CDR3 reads TGTGCCACCTCTGGGGGTATCACAGATACGCAGTATTTT. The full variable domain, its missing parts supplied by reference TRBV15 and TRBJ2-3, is DAMVIQNPRYQVTQFGKPVTLSCSQTLNHNVMYWYQQKSSQAPKLLFHYYDKDFNNEADTPDNFQSRRPNTSFCFLDIRSPGLGDTAMYLCATSGGITDTQYFGPGTRLTVL.

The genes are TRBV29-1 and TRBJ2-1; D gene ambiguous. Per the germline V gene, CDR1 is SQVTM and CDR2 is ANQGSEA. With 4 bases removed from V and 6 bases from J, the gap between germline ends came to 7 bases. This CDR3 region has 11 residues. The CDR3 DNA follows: TGCAGCGTTGTTAACGGCAATGAGCAGTTCTTC. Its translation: CSVVNGNEQFF.

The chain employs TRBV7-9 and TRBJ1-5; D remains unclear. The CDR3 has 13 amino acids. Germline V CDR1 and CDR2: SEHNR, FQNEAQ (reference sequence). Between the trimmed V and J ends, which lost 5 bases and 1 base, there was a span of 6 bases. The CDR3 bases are TGTGCCAGCAGCCAGGACAGCAATCAGCCCCAGCATTTT. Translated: CASSQDSNQPQHF.

CDR3 loop: CASSRSGGALDQETQYF. For the CDR3, the DNA is TGTGCCAGCAGCAGATCGGGGGGGGCTTTGGACCAAGAGACCCAGTACTTC. This chain links TRBV13 with TRBJ2-5; TRBD2 matches at 8 bases. The CDR3 length is 17 residues. Germline V gene data show CDR1 as PRHDT and CDR2 as FYEKMQ (reference sequence). Unmatched junction bases numbered 11, after V lost 5 bases and J lost 0 bases.

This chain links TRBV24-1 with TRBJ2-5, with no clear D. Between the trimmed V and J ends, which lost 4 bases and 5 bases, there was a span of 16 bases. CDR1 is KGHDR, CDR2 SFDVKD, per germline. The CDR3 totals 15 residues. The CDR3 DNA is TGTGCCACCAGTGACCCATTAGACCTGCGGGAGACCCAGTACTTC. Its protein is CATSDPLDLRETQYF.

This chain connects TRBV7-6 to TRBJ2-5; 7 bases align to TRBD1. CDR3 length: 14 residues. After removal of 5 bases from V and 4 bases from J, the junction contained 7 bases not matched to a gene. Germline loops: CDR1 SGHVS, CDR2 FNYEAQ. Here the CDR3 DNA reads TGTGCCAGCAGCGAAGACAGGGAGTTAGAGACCCAGTACTTC. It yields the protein CASSEDRELETQYF.

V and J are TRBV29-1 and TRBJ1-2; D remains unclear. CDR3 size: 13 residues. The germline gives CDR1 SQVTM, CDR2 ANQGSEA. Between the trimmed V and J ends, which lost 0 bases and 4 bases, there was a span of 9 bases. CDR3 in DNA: TGCAGCGTTGAAGAAGGCAGGAGCTATGGCTACACCTTC. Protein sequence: CSVEEGRSYGYTF.

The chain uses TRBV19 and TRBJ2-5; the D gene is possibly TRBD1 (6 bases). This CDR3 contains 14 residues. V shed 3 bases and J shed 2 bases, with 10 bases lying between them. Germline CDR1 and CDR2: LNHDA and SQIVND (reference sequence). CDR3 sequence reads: CASSIQGTQETQYF. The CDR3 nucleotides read TGTGCCAGTAGTATCCAGGGGACGCAAGAGACCCAGTACTTC.

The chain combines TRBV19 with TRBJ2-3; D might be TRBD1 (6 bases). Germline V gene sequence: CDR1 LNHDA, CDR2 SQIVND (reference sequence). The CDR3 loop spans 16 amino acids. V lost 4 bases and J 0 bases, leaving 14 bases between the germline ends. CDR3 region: CASSSTGTFSTDTQYF. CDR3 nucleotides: TGTGCCAGTAGTAGTACAGGGACCTTTAGCACAGATACGCAGTATTTT. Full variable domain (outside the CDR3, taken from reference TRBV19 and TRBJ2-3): DGGITQSPKYLFRKEGQNVTLSCEQNLNHDAMYWYRQDPGQGLRLIYYSQIVNDFQKGDIAEGYSVSREKKESFPLTVTSAQKNPTAFYLCASSSTGTFSTDTQYFGPGTRLTVL.